The 4 T cell receptor beta chains in this list originate from one sample, sequenced in a study of T cell repertoires in cytomegalovirus infection (dated by TCRdb to about 2019). The sample was run on an Illumina HiSeq 1500. The public reads were reprocessed in TCRdb via fastp at Q25 and MiXCR, keeping in-frame beta chains. Identical CDR3 proteins give one entry, which carries the most common genes and DNA. The sample includes around 450,000 distinct CDR3 sequences, with about a third observed a single time. Roughly 15% of the sample is held by the ten biggest clonotypes. The material sequenced was PBMCs. These receptors all come from a human donor in good health (CMV status not recorded). Some clones in this sample may be carry-over from other donors' samples.

The table lists this clonotype with a few counts. The CDR3, as DNA: TGCGCCAGCAGCCCTGGACAGGGGAAGGGCACTGAAGCTTTCTTT. It specifies CASSPGQGKGTEAFF. The chain recombines TRBV4-1 with TRBJ1-1; 9 bases fit TRBD1. This CDR3 has 15 residues. CDR1 and CDR2 from the germline V gene are MGHRA and YSYEKL. Germline trimming cut 4 bases from V and 4 bases from J; bases unmatched to any gene: 7.

The rearrangement links TRBV7-9 to TRBJ2-5; the match to TRBD1 covers 12 bases. V lost 2 bases to trimming and J lost 5 bases; unmatched junction nucleotides: 6. This CDR3 comprises 16 residues. Looked up from germline, CDR1 is SEHNR and CDR2 is FQNEAQ (reference sequence). The CDR3 region is CASSLFGTGGMETQYF. DNA for the CDR3: TGTGCCAGCAGCTTATTCGGGACAGGGGGCATGGAGACCCAGTACTTC.

V gene TRBV28 combines with J gene TRBJ2-5, with 7 bases that match TRBD2. Trimming cost V 4 bases and J 10 bases; bases outside gene matches: 9. The CDR3 sequence is 13 residues long. The V gene's germline CDR1 is MDHEN and CDR2 SYDVKM. The CDR3 sequence is CASSSPPPGGQYF. The CDR3 DNA follows: TGTGCCAGCAGTTCCCCACCACCGGGGGGCCAGTACTTC.

This chain uses TRBV6-5 with TRBJ2-1; 12 bases agree with TRBD2. The CDR3 loop spans 14 amino acids. Germline assignment: CDR1 MNHEY and CDR2 SVGAGI. V trimming: 6 bases; J trimming: 10 bases; junction bases outside the gene matches: 7. The CDR3, as DNA: TGTGCCAGCAGACGACTAGCGGGGGACCCAGAGCAGTTCTTC. It encodes CASRRLAGDPEQFF.